This entry lists 18 T cell receptor beta chains sequenced from one sample in a study of beta chain features in type 1 diabetes. Antigen specificity for these receptors is unknown. TCRB transcripts that were expressed got sequenced, as all of the isolated RNA had been reverse transcribed. Data came from immunoSEQ multiplex PCR; TCRdb stores just in-frame clones and leaves some out. The data show 200,000 to 300,000 clones, 11% to 15% seen once. Notes on the study in general: Among patients with Type 1 diabetes, TCRB CDR3s were moderately but significantly shorter in every one of the four CD4+ subsets.

Sequencing was done on a sample of naive CD4+ T cells from blood. The receptors shown here come from a man younger than 40 with type 1 diabetes.

The V gene is TRBV7-9, the J gene TRBJ1-1, with TRBD1 matching 7 bases. CDR3 length: 14 amino acids. V shed 5 bases, J shed 3 bases, and the junction held 6 bases outside the gene matches. From germline, CDR1 is SEHNR and CDR2 FQNEAQ (reference sequence). CDR3 loop: CASSKSTGDTEAFF. The CDR3 DNA reads as TGTGCCAGCAGCAAGAGTACAGGGGACACTGAAGCTTTCTTT.

The chain employs TRBV27 and TRBJ1-6; 12 bases fit TRBD1. The junction had 15 bases not matched to a gene; V was cut back by 5 bases and J by 10 bases. From germline, CDR1 is MNHEY and CDR2 SMNVEV (reference sequence). The CDR3 covers 18 residues. CDR3 nucleotides: TGTGCCAGCAGTCCTCTGTACGGGGGACAGGGGGCACGCTCACCCCTCCACTTT. This codes for CASSPLYGGQGARSPLHF.

This clone occurred a few times. This rearrangement joins TRBV27 to TRBJ1-2, with TRBD1 matching over 7 bases. The germline V gene has CDR1 MNHEY and CDR2 SMNVEV (reference sequence). This CDR3 spans 14 amino acids. The junction had 12 bases not matched to a gene; V was cut back by 6 bases and J by 8 bases. CDR3 coding DNA: TGTGCCAGCAGCTACTTCGGGACAGATCTGGGCTACACCTTC. This sequence encodes CASSYFGTDLGYTF.

This clone has only a few counts. The rearrangement joins TRBV7-9 to TRBJ1-1, with a weak D call TRBD1 (6 bases). The CDR3 covers 14 residues. V shed 2 bases and J shed 5 bases, with 12 bases lying between them. CDR1 is SEHNR and CDR2 is FQNEAQ in the germline V gene (reference sequence). For the CDR3, the DNA is TGTGCCAGCAGCTTACAGGGGTTGGGGACTGAAGCTTTCTTT. Translating it yields CASSLQGLGTEAFF. Full variable domain (rest looked up from reference TRBV7-9 and TRBJ1-1): DTGVSQNPRHKITKRGQNVTFRCDPISEHNRLYWYRQTLGQGPEFLTYFQNEAQLEKSRLLSDRFSAERPKGSFSTLEIQRTEQGDSAMYLCASSLQGLGTEAFFGQGTRLTVV.

A few counts support this clone. CDR3 loop: CASSHTTETGNSYGYTF. The CDR3, as DNA: TGTGCCAGCAGCCATACAACCGAGACAGGGAATTCGTATGGCTACACCTTC. The genes are TRBV7-9 and TRBJ1-2, with 7 nucleotides matching TRBD1. CDR1 is SEHNR, CDR2 FQNEAQ, per germline (reference sequence). This CDR3 is built from 17 residues. With V trimmed by 5 bases and J by 5 bases, 17 bases remained unmatched.

A note on this clone: Other DNA sequences in the sample encode the same CDR3. The genes are TRBV5-1 and TRBJ2-5; 7 bases match TRBD1. J gave up 3 bases and V 0 bases, and 5 bases lay outside the gene matches. This CDR3 is built from 15 residues. The V gene's germline CDR1 is SGHRS and CDR2 YFSETQ. CDR3: CASSLAGTEKETQYF. CDR3 nucleotides: TGCGCCAGCAGCTTGGCCGGGACAGAAAAAGAGACCCAGTACTTC.

This chain links TRBV27 with TRBJ2-1; D is possibly TRBD2 (6 bases). The CDR3 is 14 amino acids. V dropped 2 bases and J dropped 5 bases, with 10 bases sitting between them. CDR1 is MNHEY and CDR2 is SMNVEV in the germline V gene (reference sequence). The CDR3 DNA sequence: TGTGCCAGCAGTTTAGCGGGGCTTAACAATGAGCAGTTCTTC. Encoded protein: CASSLAGLNNEQFF.

This clone was detected only a few times. The rearrangement links TRBV5-4 to TRBJ2-7; 10 positions match TRBD1. V shed 2 bases and J 9 bases; nucleotides not matched to a gene: 14. The V gene's germline CDR1 is SGHNT and CDR2 YYREEE (reference sequence). This CDR3 is 16 amino acids long. The CDR3 DNA follows: TGTGCCAGCAGCTTTACTCCCGGGACAGGGGAAGCAGGGCAGTACTTC. Amino acids: CASSFTPGTGEAGQYF.

The chain joins TRBV5-4 to TRBJ2-7; 10 bases match TRBD2. The germline gives CDR1 SGHNT, CDR2 YYREEE (reference sequence). This CDR3 has 16 amino acids. V lost 0 bases to trimming and J lost 3 bases; unmatched junction nucleotides: 6. Here the CDR3 reads CASSLAGLAGVYEQYF. In nucleotides, the CDR3 is TGTGCCAGCAGCTTGGCCGGGCTAGCGGGAGTCTACGAGCAGTACTTC. The variable domain in full, with the rest retrieved from reference TRBV5-4 and TRBJ2-7, is ETGVTQSPTHLIKTRGQQVTLRCSSQSGHNTVSWYQQALGQGPQFIFQYYREEENGRGNFPPRFSGLQFPNYSSELNVNALELDDSALYLCASSLAGLAGVYEQYFGPGTRLTVT.

The CDR3 coding sequence is TGTGCCACCAGCAGAGATCTAACGGTACTACGCACGCAGTATTTT. Amino acids: CATSRDLTVLRTQYF. The chain combines TRBV15 with TRBJ2-3; D call uncertain. CDR1 and CDR2 (germline): LNHNV, YYDKDF (reference sequence). Trimming removed 0 bases at V and 9 bases at J, with 16 bases between. CDR3 length: 15 residues.

There are a few counts of this clone. V gene TRBV9 combines with J gene TRBJ2-5; TRBD1 aligns across 7 bases. V lost 2 bases to trimming and J lost 1 base; unmatched junction nucleotides: 5. CDR1 and CDR2 from the germline V gene are SGDLS and YYNGEE. The CDR3 spans 15 residues. The CDR3 loop is CASSVRQGSQETQYF. CDR3 DNA sequence: TGTGCCAGCAGCGTGAGACAGGGCTCCCAAGAGACCCAGTACTTC.

V usage is TRBV19 and J usage is TRBJ1-2; D gene unclear. CDR1 and CDR2 from the germline V gene are LNHDA and SQIVND (reference sequence). The germline V and J ends were trimmed by 8 bases and 3 bases, with 10 bases remaining between them. The CDR3 runs to 12 residues. Here the CDR3 reads CASHEGYYGYTF. CDR3 in DNA: TGTGCCAGTCATGAGGGATACTATGGCTACACCTTC. Full variable domain (outside the CDR3, taken from reference TRBV19 and TRBJ1-2): DGGITQSPKYLFRKEGQNVTLSCEQNLNHDAMYWYRQDPGQGLRLIYYSQIVNDFQKGDIAEGYSVSREKKESFPLTVTSAQKNPTAFYLCASHEGYYGYTFGSGTRLTVV.

The table lists this clone with a few counts. This chain links TRBV30 with TRBJ2-7, with D perhaps matching TRBD1 (5 bases). The length of the CDR3 is 13 residues. With 2 bases removed from V and 3 bases from J, the gap between germline ends came to 11 bases. From germline, CDR1 is GTSNPN and CDR2 SVGIG (reference sequence). The CDR3 DNA follows: TGTGCCTGGAGTAGGGCCAGGGTCTACGAGCAGTACTTC. It encodes CAWSRARVYEQYF. Drawing the rest from reference TRBV30 and TRBJ2-7, the complete variable domain is SQTIHQWPATLVQPVGSPLSLECTVEGTSNPNLYWYRQAAGRGLQLLFYSVGIGQISSEVPQNLSASRPQDRQFILSSKKLLLSDSGFYLCAWSRARVYEQYFGPGTRLTVT.

This clone turned up a few times. This rearrangement joins TRBV2 to TRBJ2-2; the D gene is possibly TRBD1 (5 bases). Per the germline V gene, CDR1 is SNHLY and CDR2 is FYNNEI. V lost 6 bases, J lost 1 base, and 9 bases lay in between. This CDR3 has 14 amino acids. DNA of the CDR3: TGTGCCAGCAGAAGGCAGGGGAACACCGGGGAGCTGTTTTTT. Amino acids: CASRRQGNTGELFF.

This sequence joins TRBV4-1 and TRBJ1-5; D remains unclear. Germline V gives CDR1 MGHRA, CDR2 YSYEKL. The CDR3 sequence is 13 residues long. V was trimmed by 0 bases and J by 10 bases, leaving 10 bases between them. CDR3 loop: CASSQERGRPQHF. The CDR3 region has the DNA TGCGCCAGCAGCCAAGAGAGAGGTCGACCCCAGCATTTT.

There are a few counts of this clone. V usage is TRBV7-8 and J usage is TRBJ2-3, with TRBD2 identical over 15 bases. Unmatched junction bases numbered 10, after V lost 7 bases and J lost 5 bases. CDR1 and CDR2 from the germline V gene are SGHVS and FQNEAQ. CDR3 length: 17 residues. This chain's CDR3 is CASTIGTSGRRVDTQYF. The CDR3, as DNA: TGTGCCAGCACCATTGGGACTAGCGGGAGGCGTGTAGATACGCAGTATTTT.

This clone has a handful of counts. The rearrangement joins TRBV7-2 to TRBJ2-1, with 12 positions matching TRBD2. Germline CDR1 is SGHTA and CDR2 is FQGNSA. The J segment lost 7 bases and the V segment lost 5 bases, leaving 9 bases of the junction unmatched. The CDR3 totals 16 residues. The CDR3 DNA reads as TGTGCCAGCAGCCGAGTTAGACTAGCGGGAGTTAATGAGCAGTTCTTC. This encodes CASSRVRLAGVNEQFF.

V is TRBV5-1 and J is TRBJ1-1, with D perhaps TRBD1 (6 bases). V was cut by 3 bases and J by 2 bases, with 11 bases left in between. The germline V gene encodes CDR1 SGHRS and CDR2 YFSETQ. The CDR3 consists of 14 residues. The CDR3 here is CASSSQGTNTEAFF. CDR3 sequence (DNA): TGCGCCAGCAGCTCCCAGGGGACAAACACTGAAGCTTTCTTT.